Below, 27 T cell receptor beta chains from the same sample are listed, as sequenced in a study of T cell repertoires in aging, cancer and after chemotherapy. A mixed TRB-A/B primer pool amplified rearranged TRB by multiplex touch-down PCR. Each CDR3 protein is one row after TCRdb ran MiXCR on the multiplex PCR reads. The sample shows some 2,000 distinct CDR3 sequences, about a quarter of them seen only once. Peripheral blood genomic DNA, not sorted cells or RNA, was the template. The sequenced material came from blood. Receptor source: a human donor with a solid tumor.

In its sample, this clonotype is medium-sized. The V and J genes are TRBV18 and TRBJ2-3, with TRBD2 as a possible D gene (5 bases). The CDR3 contains 13 residues. Germline V CDR1 and CDR2: KGHSH, LQKENI. V was pared by 8 bases and J by 2 bases, with 11 bases between. DNA of the CDR3: TGTGCCAGCCAGTCCCGGGACACAGATACGCAGTATTTT. Translated: CASQSRDTDTQYF.

The chain recombines TRBV25-1 with TRBJ2-7, with D tentatively TRBD1 (6 bases). There are 13 residues in the CDR3. Deletions cut 2 bases from V and 3 bases from J, with 8 bases between. Germline V lookup: CDR1 MGHDK, CDR2 SYGVNS. The CDR3 here is CASSEGGLYEQYF. CDR3 coding DNA: TGTGCCAGCAGTGAAGGGGGCCTCTACGAGCAGTACTTC.

By proportion, this clonotype is medium-sized. The chain links TRBV7-6 to TRBJ1-4, with a possible D match to TRBD1 (6 bases). The CDR3 consists of 14 residues. Trimming took 5 bases from V and 8 from J, leaving 15 bases between them. Germline CDR1 and CDR2: SGHVS and FNYEAQ. CDR3 amino acids: CASSIGGAGEKLFF. CDR3 coding DNA: TGTGCCAGCAGCATAGGGGGGGCAGGCGAAAAACTGTTTTTT.

In its sample, this clonotype is medium-sized. The chain is built from TRBV12-3 or TRBV12-4 and TRBJ1-1; maybe TRBD1 (6 bases). The CDR3 contains 14 residues. V dropped 10 bases and J dropped 10 bases, with 25 bases sitting between them. CDR3 nucleotide sequence: TGTGCCAACGTCGATTACAAAGCCCAACAGGGAGCTTTCTTT. Translated, it gives CANVDYKAQQGAFF.

V usage is TRBV7-2 and J usage is TRBJ2-2; TRBD2 matches 15 bases. CDR1 is SGHTA and CDR2 is FQGNSA in the germline V gene. V lost 6 bases and J lost 4; bases outside the gene matches: 0. The CDR3 runs to 15 residues. The CDR3 protein is CASRGLAGGTGELFF. The CDR3 DNA reads as TGTGCCAGCAGGGGACTAGCGGGGGGCACCGGGGAGCTGTTTTTT.

The chain combines TRBV2 with TRBJ2-1; D gene unclear. CDR1 SNHLY and CDR2 FYNNEI come from the germline V gene. CDR3 length: 15 residues. The germline V and J ends were trimmed by 5 bases and 0 bases, with 11 bases remaining between them. The DNA for the CDR3 is TGTGCCAGCAGTCTATCATTGGGCTCCTACAATGAGCAGTTCTTC. It codes for CASSLSLGSYNEQFF.

This sequence joins TRBV11-1 and TRBJ2-3; D possibly corresponds to TRBD1 (6 bases). V was trimmed by 5 bases and J by 4 bases, leaving 22 bases between them. The CDR3 covers 17 residues. Germline V gene sequence: CDR1 SGHAT, CDR2 FQDESV (reference sequence). The CDR3 spells CASSHGAGRGESDTQYF. CDR3 DNA sequence: TGTGCCAGCAGCCACGGGGCGGGCAGGGGCGAGTCAGATACGCAGTATTTT.

In this sample, this clonotype is medium-sized. This chain joins TRBV6-4 and TRBJ2-3, with 8 bases matching TRBD2. J gave up 0 bases and V 0 bases, and 2 bases lay outside the gene matches. This CDR3 comprises 16 residues. Germline values: CDR1 MRHNA, CDR2 SNTAGT. This CDR3 reads CASSDSAGGSTDTQYF. CDR3 coding DNA: TGTGCCAGCAGTGACTCGGCGGGGGGTAGCACAGATACGCAGTATTTT.

This clonotype was seen once. The genes are TRBV29-1 and TRBJ1-2, with TRBD1 matching over 7 bases. Germline CDR1 SQVTM, CDR2 ANQGSEA. CDR3 length equals 11 residues. The trim removed 7 bases at V and 6 bases at J, leaving 5 bases unmatched. For the CDR3, the DNA is TGCAGCGCCCGAGACAGGGATGGCTACACCTTC. This codes for CSARDRDGYTF.

In its sample, this clonotype is medium-sized (0.01 to 0.1%). The chain recombines TRBV18 with TRBJ2-7; 11 positions agree with TRBD2. The J segment lost 4 bases and the V segment lost 0 bases, leaving 5 bases of the junction unmatched. Germline V gives CDR1 KGHSH, CDR2 LQKENI. This CDR3 has 16 residues. The CDR3 sequence: CASSPPLGTSGYEQYF. The CDR3 coding sequence is TGTGCCAGCTCACCACCACTTGGGACTAGCGGTTACGAGCAGTACTTC.

By frequency in the sample, this clonotype is medium-sized. The V gene is TRBV11-2, the J gene TRBJ1-6, with D unresolved. V was cut by 5 bases and J by 6 bases, with 20 bases left in between. The germline CDR1 and CDR2 sequences are SGHAT and FQNNGV. The CDR3 extends over 17 amino acids. CDR3 loop: CASSAAPVRPGNSPLHF. CDR3 coding DNA: TGTGCCAGCAGCGCAGCACCAGTAAGACCGGGTAATTCACCCCTCCACTTT.

The gene calls are TRBV5-1 and TRBJ1-1; 8 positions agree with TRBD1. This CDR3 is built from 15 residues. CDR1 and CDR2 (germline): SGHRS, YFSETQ. Trimming at V came to 2 bases and at J to 6 bases, leaving 9 bases not matched to a gene. The CDR3 nucleotides read TGCGCCAGCAGCTTCCAGGGACAGGAGTTCTCTGAAGCTTTCTTT. It is translated as CASSFQGQEFSEAFF.

By its share, this clonotype is large. The V and J genes are TRBV19 and TRBJ2-3; 10 bases are a match to TRBD2. Germline V gene lookup returns CDR1 LNHDA and CDR2 SQIVND (reference sequence). Trimming cost V 0 bases and J 7 bases; bases outside gene matches: 4. The CDR3 loop spans 15 amino acids. CDR3 nucleotides: TGTGCCAGTAGTATAGAAGCTAGCGGGGGATATACGCAGTATTTT. Its protein is CASSIEASGGYTQYF.

This clonotype counts as medium-sized. The V and J genes are TRBV12-3 or TRBV12-4 and TRBJ1-4; perhaps TRBD1 as D (5 bases). CDR3 length: 14 residues. The V end was cut by 3 bases, the J end by 8 bases, with 13 bases between. CDR3 sequence: CASSFSRVGEKLFF. CDR3 nucleotide sequence: TGTGCCAGCAGTTTTAGCAGGGTGGGGGAAAAACTGTTTTTT.

In its sample, this clonotype ranks as medium-sized. V usage is TRBV10-3 and J usage is TRBJ2-5, with 7 bases fitting TRBD2. The V gene's germline CDR1 is ENHRY and CDR2 SYGVKD. The CDR3 extends over 15 amino acids. Trimming removed 4 bases from V and 4 bases from J; junction bases left unmatched: 9. This CDR3 reads CAISATTSGVETQYF. DNA of the CDR3: TGTGCCATCAGTGCAACTACCAGCGGGGTAGAGACCCAGTACTTC.

The chain uses TRBV18 and TRBJ1-4; 11 nucleotides line up with TRBD1. The CDR3 spans 16 residues. Unmatched junction bases numbered 6, after V lost 2 bases and J lost 7 bases. Germline values: CDR1 KGHSH, CDR2 LQKENI. The DNA for the CDR3 is TGTGCCAGCTCACCATCCCCGGGACAGGGGGTTGAAAAACTGTTTTTT. Translating gives CASSPSPGQGVEKLFF.

The genes are TRBV19 and TRBJ2-7; TRBD1 aligns across 7 bases. The CDR3 runs to 14 residues. V lost 4 bases to trimming and J lost 3 bases; unmatched junction nucleotides: 6. CDR1 LNHDA and CDR2 SQIVND come from the germline V gene (reference sequence). The CDR3 spells CASSKRQGSYEQYF. For the CDR3, the DNA is TGTGCCAGTAGTAAGCGACAGGGCAGCTACGAGCAGTACTTC. The full variable domain, its missing parts supplied by reference TRBV19 and TRBJ2-7, is DGGITQSPKYLFRKEGQNVTLSCEQNLNHDAMYWYRQDPGQGLRLIYYSQIVNDFQKGDIAEGYSVSREKKESFPLTVTSAQKNPTAFYLCASSKRQGSYEQYFGPGTRLTVT.

Worth noting for this clonotype: This could be a read error, since a much larger clone is one nucleotide away. The chain recombines TRBV6-5 with TRBJ1-3; D remains unclear. This CDR3 comprises 18 residues. Between the trimmed V and J ends, which lost 0 bases and 1 base, there was a span of 16 bases. The germline V gene encodes CDR1 MNHEY and CDR2 SVGAGI. DNA of the CDR3: TGTGCCAGCAGTTACTCGACTTGGTTGATACTTTCTGGAAACACCATATATTTT. Amino acids: CASSYSTWLILSGNTIYF.

In this sample, this clonotype is medium-sized. The chain is built from TRBV6-2 or TRBV6-3 and TRBJ2-5; D is ambiguous. V lost 6 bases to trimming and J lost 1 base, with 15 bases between them. The CDR3 extends over 15 amino acids. The germline V gene encodes CDR1 MNHEY and CDR2 SVGEGT. The CDR3 coding sequence is TGTGCCAGCAGGTCTGGGATAAGACTCCAAGAGACCCAGTACTTC. Its translation is CASRSGIRLQETQYF.

By share of the sample, this clonotype is medium-sized. V usage is TRBV18 and J usage is TRBJ2-2; D is unclear. Deletions cut 0 bases from V and 10 bases from J, with 9 bases between. Germline lookup yields CDR1 KGHSH and CDR2 LQKENI. This CDR3 is 13 amino acids long. Here the CDR3 reads CASSPPSVTELFF. The CDR3 DNA sequence: TGTGCCAGCTCACCACCGAGTGTTACGGAGCTGTTTTTT. Together with reference TRBV18 and TRBJ2-2, the CDR3 gives the full variable domain: NAGVMQNPRHLVRRRGQEARLRCSPMKGHSHVYWYRQLPEEGLKFMVYLQKENIIDESGMPKERFSAEFPKEGPSILRIQQVVRGDSAAYFCASSPPSVTELFFGEGSRLTVL.

By its share, this clonotype is medium-sized. The V and J genes are TRBV6-2 or TRBV6-3 and TRBJ1-5; 8 nucleotides align to TRBD1. The J segment lost 9 bases and the V segment lost 0 bases, leaving 7 bases of the junction unmatched. Germline values: CDR1 MNHEY, CDR2 SVGEGT. The CDR3 is made up of 15 amino acids. For the CDR3, the DNA is TGTGCCAGCAGTTACTCGAGTCAGGGGGCTTGGCCCCAGCATTTT. Translating it yields CASSYSSQGAWPQHF.

This clonotype is large (0.1 to 1%) in the sample. The V call is TRBV29-1, the J call TRBJ2-1, with 8 bases lining up with TRBD1. The CDR3 extends over 14 amino acids. The germline CDR1 and CDR2 sequences are SQVTM and ANQGSEA. The junction had 7 bases not matched to a gene; V was cut back by 6 bases and J by 3 bases. CDR3 in amino acids: CSVTGTGNYNEQFF. The CDR3 region has the DNA TGCAGCGTCACCGGGACAGGCAACTACAATGAGCAGTTCTTC.

Within the sample, this clonotype is medium-sized (0.01 to 0.1%). The chain joins TRBV6-4 to TRBJ2-3, with TRBD1 matching over 11 bases. Germline loops: CDR1 MRHNA, CDR2 SNTAGT. The CDR3 runs to 11 residues. J gave up 8 bases and V 8 bases, and 0 bases lay outside the gene matches. The DNA of the CDR3 is TGTGCCAGCGGACAGGGGGCTACGCAGTATTTT. This codes for CASGQGATQYF.

V is TRBV28 and J is TRBJ1-2; TRBD1 matches 7 bases. Germline V CDR1 and CDR2: MDHEN, SYDVKM. V lost 3 bases, J lost 5 bases, and 9 bases stayed unmatched. The CDR3 totals 15 residues. The CDR3 here is CASSFRDRLNYGYTF. The CDR3 DNA sequence: TGTGCCAGCAGTTTCAGGGACAGACTTAATTATGGCTACACCTTC.

This clonotype was picked up one time. This could be a read error, since a much larger clone is one nucleotide away. The chain carries TRBV24-1 and TRBJ2-1; D might be TRBD1 (5 bases). The CDR3 runs to 13 residues. Germline V gene lookup returns CDR1 KGHDR and CDR2 SFDVKD. Trimming cost V 4 bases and J 6 bases, with 9 bases left between them. CDR3 sequence (DNA): TGTGCCACCAGTGACATACAGGTCAATGAGCAGTTCTTC. The encoded protein is CATSDIQVNEQFF.

By share of the sample, this clonotype is medium-sized. A read error may produce the germline difference seen at one junction end. The genes are TRBV6-5 and TRBJ2-5; 7 bases are shared with TRBD1. Germline loops: CDR1 MNHEY, CDR2 SVGAGI. The CDR3 covers 16 residues. CDR3 region: CASSYTGAQHHETQYF. The CDR3 DNA reads as TGTGCCAGCAGTTACACAGGGGCCCAACACCATGAGACCCAGTACTTC.

By share, this clonotype counts as large. The rearrangement uses TRBV30 and TRBJ2-3, with D perhaps given as TRBD1 or TRBD2 (5 bases each). CDR3 length equals 13 residues. Deletions cut 7 bases from V and 8 bases from J, with 19 bases between. Germline V gene data show CDR1 as GTSNPN and CDR2 as SVGIG (reference sequence). CDR3: CAYSYPGAGTQYF. The CDR3 DNA is TGTGCCTATTCATACCCCGGGGCGGGTACGCAGTATTTT.